A single sample gave rise to the 28 T cell receptor beta chains below, sequenced in a study of blood T cells in healthy people across ages. With a J-beta primer mix and a sample-barcoded 5' primer, a second PCR ran about 7 to 12 cycles. Each CDR3 protein is one row after TCRdb ran MiXCR on the 5' RACE reads. Here the sample spans 800,000 or so distinct CDR3 sequences, 20% to 25% being singletons. This same sample was also part of a study on T cells of mothers and their children.

What was sequenced was blood. The receptors were sampled from a boy aged 5-17 years in good health.

V usage is TRBV7-3 and J usage is TRBJ2-1; D uncertain. This CDR3 has 16 residues. V lost 4 bases and J lost 2, with 15 bases in between. Per germline, CDR1 SGHTA and CDR2 FQGTGA. The CDR3 loop reads CASSSLGSSTYNEQFF. The CDR3 DNA reads as TGTGCCAGCAGCTCCCTGGGGTCCAGTACCTACAATGAGCAGTTCTTC.

This clonotype appeared many times. The chain uses TRBV11-2 and TRBJ1-4, with D maybe TRBD1 (5 bases). Trimming left V 5 bases short and J 3 bases short, with 16 bases between. CDR3 length: 16 amino acids. The germline gives CDR1 SGHAT, CDR2 FQNNGV. CDR3 sequence: CASSPLRGDPNEKLFF. The CDR3 DNA sequence: TGTGCCAGCAGCCCCCTACGCGGGGACCCTAATGAAAAACTGTTTTTT.

The chain links TRBV12-3 or TRBV12-4 to TRBJ2-1, with D uncertain. Trimming removed 7 bases from V and 1 base from J, with 8 bases in between. The CDR3 is made up of 13 amino acids. The CDR3 nucleotides read TGTGCCAGCACTGTCGATTCCTACAATGAGCAGTTCTTC. Its translation: CASTVDSYNEQFF.

The chain joins TRBV7-2 to TRBJ2-5, with TRBD2 matching 13 bases. Germline CDR1 is SGHTA and CDR2 is FQGNSA. V was clipped by 5 bases and J by 6 bases; unmatched bases: 15. The CDR3 totals 18 residues. This CDR3 reads CASSPQLAGGPIAKTQYF. The CDR3 nucleotides are TGTGCCAGCAGCCCCCAACTAGCGGGAGGGCCGATTGCCAAGACCCAGTACTTC.

The chain joins TRBV4-3 to TRBJ2-5; a weak D match, TRBD1 (6 bases). The DNA end is a closer match to TRBJ2-7, so the J assignment may be wrong. This CDR3 has 14 amino acids. Germline CDR1 LGHNA, CDR2 YSLEER. The CDR3 is CASSQGRGDYEQYF. In DNA form, the CDR3 reads TGCGCCAGCAGCCAAGGCAGGGGTGATTACGAGCAGTACTTC.

This clonotype was found a few times. This chain connects TRBV4-1 to TRBJ2-5; 9 bases line up with TRBD1. The DNA end is more similar to TRBJ2-1, so the J call may be wrong. Per germline, CDR1 MGHRA and CDR2 YSYEKL. There are 15 residues in the CDR3. DNA of the CDR3: TGCGCCAGCAGCCCAGAACAGGGGGCCCCAAATGAGCAGTTCTTC. It yields the protein CASSPEQGAPNEQFF.

The chain employs TRBV28 and TRBJ2-5; 11 bases align to TRBD1. The V gene's germline CDR1 is MDHEN and CDR2 SYDVKM. The CDR3 loop spans 17 amino acids. With 5 bases clipped from V and 4 bases from J, the junction kept 12 bases outside the gene matches. This chain's CDR3 is CASSLFPGQGDRETQYF. In DNA form, the CDR3 reads TGTGCCAGCAGTCTCTTTCCGGGACAGGGGGACCGAGAGACCCAGTACTTC.

V usage is TRBV12-5 and J usage is TRBJ2-1; D is possibly TRBD2 (7 bases). The DNA end is more similar to TRBJ2-5, so the J call may be wrong. The CDR3 extends over 15 amino acids. Germline assignment: CDR1 LGHNT and CDR2 FRNRAP. This CDR3 is CASGPGGGVWETQYF. CDR3 DNA: TGTGCTAGTGGCCCTGGGGGGGGCGTTTGGGAGACCCAGTACTTC.

This clonotype has ten or more counts. V is TRBV3-1 and J is TRBJ2-7; D is undetermined. This CDR3 spans 12 amino acids. Trimming cost V 3 bases and J 2 bases, with 5 bases left between them. Germline loops: CDR1 LGHDT, CDR2 YNNKEL (reference sequence). CDR3 in DNA: TGTGCCAGCAGCCATTCCGCCTACGAGCAGTACTTC. Residues: CASSHSAYEQYF.

CDR3 sequence: CASSQGRDNSPLHF. In DNA form, the CDR3 reads TGCGCCAGCAGCCAAGGGCGGGATAATTCACCCCTCCACTTT. J is TRBJ1-6 and V is TRBV4-1; D gene unclear. The ends were cut back, 1 base at V and 5 bases at J, with 6 bases in the middle. Germline V CDR1 and CDR2: MGHRA, YSYEKL. This CDR3 spans 14 amino acids.

The genes are TRBV20-1 and TRBJ2-5; TRBD2 might be the D (5 bases). The CDR3 spans 13 residues. The ends were cut back, 7 bases at V and 3 bases at J, with 15 bases in the middle. Per germline, CDR1 DFQATT and CDR2 SNEGSKA (reference sequence). The CDR3 bases are TGCAGTGTCCCCCCGCGGGCAAAAGAGACCCAGTACTTC. Its protein product is CSVPPRAKETQYF.

The chain uses TRBV5-1 and TRBJ1-1; 8 bases are shared with TRBD1. The CDR3 has 14 amino acids. Germline lookup yields CDR1 SGHRS and CDR2 YFSETQ. V dropped 7 bases and J dropped 6; count of bases not matched to a gene: 11. The CDR3 bases are TGCGCCAGCTTTGATCCGGACAGGGACCCTGAAGCTTTCTTT. Protein product: CASFDPDRDPEAFF. Complete variable domain (other parts from reference TRBV5-1 and TRBJ1-1): KAGVTQTPRYLIKTRGQQVTLSCSPISGHRSVSWYQQTPGQGLQFLFEYFSETQRNKGNFPGRFSGRQFSNSRSEMNVSTLELGDSALYLCASFDPDRDPEAFFGQGTRLTVV.

This chain connects TRBV6-2 or TRBV6-3 to TRBJ2-5; the D gene is possibly TRBD1 (5 bases). This CDR3 has 16 residues. Trimming took 7 bases from V and 2 from J, leaving 20 bases between them. Germline V gene data show CDR1 as MNHEY and CDR2 as SVGEGT. CDR3 nucleotides: TGTGCCAGCAAATCCGAACAGGTGTATCTTCAAGAGACCCAGTACTTC. This sequence encodes CASKSEQVYLQETQYF.

This clonotype turned up a few times. The rearrangement joins TRBV20-1 to TRBJ1-5, with unresolved D. Looked up from germline, CDR1 is DFQATT and CDR2 is SNEGSKA (reference sequence). Trimming removed 5 bases at V and 4 bases at J, with 18 bases between. The CDR3 loop spans 15 amino acids. The CDR3 coding sequence is TGCAGTGCTGAAGGACGGATAACGCTGAATCAGCCCCAGCATTTT. Amino acids: CSAEGRITLNQPQHF.

This chain joins TRBV7-2 and TRBJ1-6, with D possibly TRBD1 on 5 matching bases. Trimming took 5 bases from V and 6 from J, leaving 14 bases between them. The germline V gene has CDR1 SGHTA and CDR2 FQGNSA. This CDR3 spans 15 amino acids. The DNA for the CDR3 is TGTGCCAGCAGCAGAGGGACTGAGCTTAATTCACCCCTCCACTTT. Its protein is CASSRGTELNSPLHF. Using reference TRBV7-2 and TRBJ1-6 for the parts outside the CDR3, the full variable domain is GAGVSQSPSNKVTEKGKDVELRCDPISGHTALYWYRQSLGQGLEFLIYFQGNSAPDKSGLPSDRFSAERTGGSVSTLTIQRTQQEDSAVYLCASSRGTELNSPLHFGNGTRLTVT.

With regard to this clonotype: At one boundary the junction diverges from the germline segment, which might be a read error. The rearrangement joins TRBV28 to TRBJ2-5; 7 bases fit TRBD1. Germline lookup yields CDR1 MDHEN and CDR2 SYDVKM. CDR3 length: 16 amino acids. CDR3 amino acids: CGSSWSYLDRRLTQYF. In DNA form, the CDR3 reads TGTGGCAGCAGTTGGAGCTACCTGGACAGGCGTCTGACCCAGTACTTC.

This chain connects TRBV10-3 to TRBJ2-5, with a tentative D call TRBD2 (5 bases). The J call may be mistaken, given a closer DNA end match to TRBJ2-1. CDR3 length equals 13 residues. Germline lookup yields CDR1 ENHRY and CDR2 SYGVKD. This chain's CDR3 is CAISVPGSNEQFF. The CDR3 DNA is TGTGCCATCAGTGTCCCGGGGTCGAATGAGCAGTTCTTC.

V usage is TRBV5-1 and J usage is TRBJ2-7, with 9 nucleotides matching TRBD2. The CDR3 spans 18 residues. Trimming at V came to 4 bases and at J to 6 bases, leaving 20 bases not matched to a gene. Germline loops: CDR1 SGHRS, CDR2 YFSETQ. The CDR3 region is CASSGTGTSFSQVREQYF. DNA of the CDR3: TGCGCCAGCAGCGGAACCGGGACTAGCTTCAGTCAGGTTCGCGAGCAGTACTTC.

This sequence joins TRBV7-3 and TRBJ2-5, with D maybe TRBD2 (5 bases). V was clipped by 1 base and J by 7 bases, with 13 bases between them. There are 14 residues in the CDR3. Germline CDR1 and CDR2: SGHTA and FQGTGA. The CDR3 is CASSLIGGEGTQYF. In DNA form, the CDR3 reads TGTGCCAGCAGCTTAATCGGCGGAGAGGGGACCCAGTACTTC.

The chain employs TRBV15 and TRBJ1-4; no clear D gene. V gave up 0 bases and J gave up 4 bases, with 9 bases separating them. CDR1 and CDR2 from the germline V gene are LNHNV and YYDKDF (reference sequence). The CDR3 spans 15 residues. The CDR3 loop reads CATSRDLRNNEKLFF. In nucleotides, the CDR3 is TGTGCCACCAGCAGAGATCTGAGGAATAATGAAAAACTGTTTTTT.

This clonotype was seen only a few times. This chain joins TRBV19 and TRBJ2-7; D remains unclear. Per germline, CDR1 LNHDA and CDR2 SQIVND (reference sequence). CDR3 length: 14 amino acids. V was pared by 6 bases and J by 3 bases, with 15 bases between. CDR3 sequence: CASSLGSLNYEQYF. Written as DNA, the CDR3 is TGTGCCAGTAGCCTTGGGTCCCTAAACTACGAGCAGTACTTC.

J is TRBJ2-1 and V is TRBV13, with 7 bases identical to TRBD2. The CDR3 runs to 18 residues. Germline trimming cut 5 bases from V and 7 bases from J; bases unmatched to any gene: 20. Germline V lookup: CDR1 PRHDT, CDR2 FYEKMQ (reference sequence). The CDR3 loop is CASSQRQAMLAVANEQFF. CDR3 DNA sequence: TGTGCCAGCAGCCAACGTCAGGCCATGCTAGCGGTAGCTAATGAGCAGTTCTTC.

A note on this clonotype: The junction and the germline gene differ at one end; a read error may be behind it. V is TRBV7-7 and J is TRBJ2-5, with 10 bases lining up with TRBD1. Matching the DNA end better, TRBJ2-1 makes the J call doubtful. The CDR3 consists of 15 residues. CDR1 and CDR2 (germline): SSHAT, FNYEAQ (reference sequence). CDR3 loop: CASSPPGTGDYEQFF. In DNA, the CDR3 is TGTGCTAGCAGCCCGCCCGGGACAGGGGACTATGAGCAGTTCTTC.

This rearrangement joins TRBV7-3 to TRBJ2-1; D ambiguous. V lost 5 bases and J lost 7, with 21 bases in between. Germline assignment: CDR1 SGHTA and CDR2 FQGTGA. The CDR3 totals 16 residues. As DNA, the CDR3 is TGTGCCAGCAGCCCCTCCCCCCGGGTTTCAGTGAATGAGCAGTTCTTC. This sequence encodes CASSPSPRVSVNEQFF.

Only a few counts were recorded for this clonotype. The chain uses TRBV12-3 or TRBV12-4 and TRBJ2-7, with 7 bases identical to TRBD2. The CDR3 consists of 13 residues. The V and J ends lost 6 bases and 1 base, in that order; junction bases with no gene match: 3. The CDR3 reads CASRGGGSYEQYF. In nucleotides, the CDR3 is TGTGCCAGCAGGGGGGGGGGATCCTACGAGCAGTACTTC.

This clonotype was seen more than once but under ten times. The CDR3 nucleotides are TGTGCCAGCACCGTAAGCACAGATACGCAGTATTTT. Translating it yields CASTVSTDTQYF. V gene TRBV12-3 or TRBV12-4 combines with J gene TRBJ2-3; no reliable D call. The CDR3 extends over 12 amino acids. Between the trimmed V and J ends, which lost 7 bases and 0 bases, there was a span of 5 bases.

The chain's CDR3 is CASSGWDSKRETQYF. In DNA form, the CDR3 reads TGTGCCAGCAGTGGGTGGGACAGTAAGCGAGAGACCCAGTACTTC. This sequence joins TRBV25-1 and TRBJ2-1, with 7 bases aligning to TRBD1. The DNA matches TRBJ2-5 better at its end, which makes the J call doubtful. The CDR3 is 15 amino acids. Germline CDR1 reads MGHDK; CDR2 reads SYGVNS.

The table lists this clonotype with a few counts. V usage is TRBV28 and J usage is TRBJ2-5; 12 bases match TRBD2. The CDR3 covers 12 residues. Germline CDR1 is MDHEN and CDR2 is SYDVKM. The J segment lost 9 bases and the V segment lost 6 bases, leaving 2 bases of the junction unmatched. For the CDR3, the DNA is TGTGCCAGCAGCCCTAGCGGGAGGGCCCAGTACTTC. This codes for CASSPSGRAQYF.